The 30 T cell receptor beta chains in this list originate from one sample, sequenced in a study of shared clonotypes between healthy human individuals. Here immunoSEQ multiplex PCR was the method, and the copy in TCRdb shows in-frame clones only, minus some. In the table there are about 2.3 million clones, 80% to 95% of which are singletons. Source material: naive CD4+ T cells from PBMCs. Specified subset: CD45RA+ positively selected. Every receptor here comes from a man in his late teens or twenties in good health. Some clones in this sample may be carry-over from other donors' samples.

Comments on this clone: This specimen includes other DNA sequences encoding the same CDR3. The chain couples TRBV11-2 to TRBJ1-1; D is perhaps TRBD1 (5 bases). The CDR3 is 13 amino acids. V dropped 5 bases and J dropped 1 base, with 8 bases sitting between them. Germline V gene sequence: CDR1 SGHAT, CDR2 FQNNGV. This chain's CDR3 is CASSADRNTEAFF. Written as DNA, the CDR3 is TGTGCCAGCAGCGCCGACAGGAACACTGAAGCTTTCTTT. Full variable domain (remainder filled in from reference TRBV11-2 and TRBJ1-1): EAGVAQSPRYKIIEKRQSVAFWCNPISGHATLYWYQQILGQGPKLLIQFQNNGVVDDSQLPKDRFSAERLKGVDSTLKIQPAKLEDSAVYLCASSADRNTEAFFGQGTRLTVV.

This clone was detected a few times. The chain is built from TRBV28 and TRBJ2-7; possible D gene TRBD2, 5 bases. This CDR3 is 16 amino acids long. Germline V gene data show CDR1 as MDHEN and CDR2 as SYDVKM. V was clipped by 5 bases and J by 0 bases, with 17 bases between them. As DNA, the CDR3 is TGTGCCAGCAGTCTGACCCTAAGAGGGCTCTCCTACGAGCAGTACTTC. Residues: CASSLTLRGLSYEQYF. Full variable domain (remainder filled in from reference TRBV28 and TRBJ2-7): DVKVTQSSRYLVKRTGEKVFLECVQDMDHENMFWYRQDPGLGLRLIYFSYDVKMKEKGDIPEGYSVSREKKERFSLILESASTNQTSMYLCASSLTLRGLSYEQYFGPGTRLTVT.

The chain recombines TRBV21-1 with TRBJ2-1; the D call TRBD1 from the table was never checked on the DNA. TRBV21-1 is a documented pseudogene. The CDR3 has 14 residues. This CDR3 reads CASSKGIRGNEQFF. CDR3 bases: TGTGCCAGCAGCAAAGGAATCAGGGGCAATGAGCAGTTCTTC.

This chain links TRBV6-1 with TRBJ2-5, with 9 bases that match TRBD1. This CDR3 is 15 amino acids long. Looked up from germline, CDR1 is MNHNS and CDR2 is SASEGT. The J segment lost 5 bases and the V segment lost 6 bases, leaving 10 bases of the junction unmatched. CDR3 nucleotides: TGTGCCAGCAGACTCCCGGGACAGGGATGGGAGACCCAGTACTTC. Its translation is CASRLPGQGWETQYF.

This chain links TRBV7-3 with TRBJ2-1, with 10 bases aligning to TRBD2. After removal of 3 bases from V and 8 bases from J, the junction contained 4 bases not matched to a gene. In germline, CDR1 is SGHTA, CDR2 FQGTGA. The CDR3 covers 14 residues. The CDR3 spells CASSFGTSVDEQFF. CDR3 sequence (DNA): TGTGCCAGCAGCTTTGGGACTAGCGTCGATGAGCAGTTCTTC. The full variable domain, with the rest looked up from reference TRBV7-3 and TRBJ2-1, is GAGVSQTPSNKVTEKGKYVELRCDPISGHTALYWYRQSLGQGPEFLIYFQGTGAADDSGLPNDRFFAVRPEGSVSTLKIQRTERGDSAVYLCASSFGTSVDEQFFGPGTRLTVL.

This chain links TRBV28 with TRBJ2-5; weak D call: TRBD2 (7 bases). Germline assignment: CDR1 MDHEN and CDR2 SYDVKM. V dropped 3 bases and J dropped 4 bases, with 12 bases sitting between them. This CDR3 region has 14 residues. The CDR3 region has the DNA TGTGCCAGCAGTTTGAGAGGGGGGGTAGAGACCCAGTACTTC. Translating gives CASSLRGGVETQYF.

CDR3 region: CASSPYGGAGELFF. DNA of the CDR3: TGTGCCAGCAGCCCATACGGCGGAGCCGGGGAGCTGTTTTTT. This chain connects TRBV11-2 to TRBJ2-2; no clear D gene. V lost 5 bases to trimming and J lost 6 bases, with 13 bases between them. The CDR3 contains 14 residues. Germline V gene lookup returns CDR1 SGHAT and CDR2 FQNNGV. The full variable domain, rest sourced from reference TRBV11-2 and TRBJ2-2, is EAGVAQSPRYKIIEKRQSVAFWCNPISGHATLYWYQQILGQGPKLLIQFQNNGVVDDSQLPKDRFSAERLKGVDSTLKIQPAKLEDSAVYLCASSPYGGAGELFFGEGSRLTVL.

This chain uses TRBV5-6 with TRBJ1-1; TRBD1 matches 9 bases. The CDR3 totals 16 residues. J was trimmed by 5 bases and V by 2 bases; bases with no gene match: 10. The germline gives CDR1 SGHDT, CDR2 YYEEEE. This CDR3 reads CASSFLDRGSRTEAFF. Here the CDR3 DNA reads TGTGCCAGCAGCTTCCTCGACAGGGGGTCACGGACTGAAGCTTTCTTT.

The V gene is TRBV5-4, the J gene TRBJ2-7, with 7 bases that match TRBD2. This CDR3 region has 15 residues. Germline V gene sequence: CDR1 SGHNT, CDR2 YYREEE (reference sequence). J was trimmed by 0 bases and V by 2 bases; bases with no gene match: 5. In DNA, the CDR3 is TGTGCCAGCAGCTTCCAAGCGGGATACTCCTACGAGCAGTACTTC. This codes for CASSFQAGYSYEQYF.

This rearrangement joins TRBV2 to TRBJ1-5; D may be TRBD1 (6 bases). From germline, CDR1 is SNHLY and CDR2 FYNNEI. The CDR3 has 14 residues. Between the trimmed V and J ends, which lost 3 bases and 6 bases, there was a span of 12 bases. In nucleotides, the CDR3 is TGTGCCAGCAGTGACCCCAGGGGAGGTCAGCCCCAGCATTTT. Translating it yields CASSDPRGGQPQHF.

The chain employs TRBV10-1 and TRBJ1-1; 7 bases are a match to TRBD1. In germline, CDR1 is WNHNN, CDR2 SYGVQD (reference sequence). The CDR3 extends over 18 amino acids. The ends lost 0 bases at V and 0 bases at J; junction bases unmatched: 10. Here the CDR3 reads CASSESGGRGGLNTEAFF. CDR3 sequence (DNA): TGCGCCAGCAGTGAGTCGGGGGGCAGGGGGGGTCTGAACACTGAAGCTTTCTTT.

The rearrangement links TRBV19 to TRBJ2-6, with TRBD1 matching over 8 bases. The CDR3 covers 18 residues. With 1 base clipped from V and 5 bases from J, the junction kept 10 bases outside the gene matches. Looked up from germline, CDR1 is LNHDA and CDR2 is SQIVND (reference sequence). In DNA form, the CDR3 reads TGTGCCAGTAGTATAGGCTGGACAGGGAGCTTATGGGCCAACGTCCTGACTTTC. This codes for CASSIGWTGSLWANVLTF.

Concerning this clone: This sample includes further DNA sequences coding for the same CDR3. This chain uses TRBV5-1 with TRBJ1-5, with D uncertain. In germline, CDR1 is SGHRS, CDR2 YFSETQ. The CDR3 spans 14 residues. With 2 bases removed from V and 3 bases from J, the gap between germline ends came to 9 bases. The CDR3 is CASSLSGFNQPQHF. CDR3 bases: TGCGCCAGCAGCTTATCCGGATTCAATCAGCCCCAGCATTTT.

The chain employs TRBV6-1 and TRBJ2-3; D might be TRBD1 (8 bases). The CDR3 extends over 17 amino acids. Germline V gene lookup returns CDR1 MNHNS and CDR2 SASEGT. The V gene lost 4 bases and the J gene lost 11 bases, with 28 bases spanning the gap. The CDR3 loop is CASSVTVDPGQGGGQYF. In nucleotides, the CDR3 is TGTGCCAGCAGTGTAACCGTCGATCCCGGACAGGGCGGGGGGCAGTATTTT.

Details on this clone: This same CDR3 is encoded by further DNA sequences in the sample. The gene calls are TRBV7-8 and TRBJ2-5; D not resolved. The V and J ends lost 1 base and 5 bases respectively, with 5 bases between them. CDR3 length: 12 amino acids. Germline-derived CDR1 and CDR2 are SGHVS and FQNEAQ. CDR3: CASSLVRETQYF. The DNA of the CDR3 is TGTGCCAGCAGCTTAGTTCGTGAGACCCAGTACTTC.

The rearrangement uses TRBV28 and TRBJ1-2; possibly TRBD1 for D (5 bases). Trimming removed 2 bases from V and 5 bases from J, with 9 bases in between. From germline, CDR1 is MDHEN and CDR2 SYDVKM. CDR3 length: 13 residues. CDR3 region: CASSLHAGYGYTF. As DNA, the CDR3 is TGTGCCAGCAGTTTACACGCAGGGTATGGCTACACCTTC.

The chain recombines TRBV28 with TRBJ2-7; D might be TRBD1 (5 bases). V lost 7 bases and J 2 bases, leaving 18 bases between the germline ends. The CDR3 spans 15 residues. Germline assignment: CDR1 MDHEN and CDR2 SYDVKM. The CDR3 loop reads CASTEKGVGTYEQYF. CDR3 bases: TGTGCCAGCACCGAGAAAGGGGTGGGGACCTACGAGCAGTACTTC.

The rearrangement links TRBV6-5 to TRBJ1-5, with 7 bases fitting TRBD1. The CDR3 consists of 15 residues. Germline CDR1 is MNHEY and CDR2 is SVGAGI. V lost 10 bases and J lost 0; bases outside the gene matches: 9. The CDR3 region has the DNA TGTGCCACCCTCGACAGGGCTTATAGCAATCAGCCCCAGCATTTT. Residues: CATLDRAYSNQPQHF.

J is TRBJ2-1 and V is TRBV27; no clear D. The CDR3 is 13 amino acids. Trimming removed 5 bases at V and 8 bases at J, with 13 bases between. Germline CDR1 reads MNHEY; CDR2 reads SMNVEV (reference sequence). The chain's CDR3 is CASSASYWDEQFF. Written as DNA, the CDR3 is TGTGCCAGCAGTGCGTCCTATTGGGATGAGCAGTTCTTC.

The rearrangement links TRBV25-1 to TRBJ1-2; TRBD1 is a possible D gene (5 bases). Germline lookup yields CDR1 MGHDK and CDR2 SYGVNS. The CDR3 has 13 residues. V lost 6 bases and J 2 bases, leaving 10 bases between the germline ends. In DNA form, the CDR3 reads TGTGCCAGCAGCGACAGAGTCAACTATGGCTACACCTTC. Its protein is CASSDRVNYGYTF.

Remarks on this clone: Other DNA sequences in the sample encode the same CDR3. This chain links TRBV4-1 with TRBJ2-7, with TRBD1 matching over 10 bases. Looked up from germline, CDR1 is MGHRA and CDR2 is YSYEKL. The CDR3 consists of 14 residues. V dropped 3 bases and J dropped 3; count of bases not matched to a gene: 2. CDR3 region: CASSQGDRGYEQYF. CDR3 bases: TGCGCCAGCAGCCAGGGGGACAGGGGCTACGAGCAGTACTTC.

This clone appeared a single time. This chain joins TRBV11-2 and TRBJ2-5; no clear D gene. The V end lost 2 bases, the J end lost 1 base, and 8 bases lay between the germline ends. The CDR3 length is 14 residues. Looked up from germline, CDR1 is SGHAT and CDR2 is FQNNGV. DNA of the CDR3: TGTGCCAGCAGCTTAAGTTCAGGCCAAGAGACCCAGTACTTC. Residues: CASSLSSGQETQYF. Full variable domain (remainder filled in from reference TRBV11-2 and TRBJ2-5): EAGVAQSPRYKIIEKRQSVAFWCNPISGHATLYWYQQILGQGPKLLIQFQNNGVVDDSQLPKDRFSAERLKGVDSTLKIQPAKLEDSAVYLCASSLSSGQETQYFGPGTRLLVL.

This clone was recorded only once. The rearrangement joins TRBV5-8 to TRBJ2-7; D is perhaps TRBD1 (5 bases). Trimming pared 6 bases from V and 4 bases from J, leaving 14 bases between. CDR3 length: 13 amino acids. Germline CDR1 is SGHTS and CDR2 is YDEGEE. The CDR3 region is CASNRQKQYEQYF. The CDR3 nucleotides read TGTGCCAGCAACAGACAGAAACAATACGAGCAGTACTTC. The variable domain in full, completed from reference TRBV5-8 and TRBJ2-7, reads EAGVTQSPTHLIKTRGQQATLRCSPISGHTSVYWYQQALGLGLQFLLWYDEGEERNRGNFPPRFSGRQFPNYSSELNVNALELEDSALYLCASNRQKQYEQYFGPGTRLTVT.

The V call is TRBV5-6, the J call TRBJ1-5; TRBD1 agrees at 10 bases. The junction had 4 bases not matched to a gene; V was cut back by 3 bases and J by 7 bases. The CDR3 is made up of 14 amino acids. Looked up from germline, CDR1 is SGHDT and CDR2 is YYEEEE. The CDR3 nucleotides read TGTGCCAGCAGCTCCGGGACAGGGGCCCAGCCCCAGCATTTT. It codes for CASSSGTGAQPQHF.

The rearrangement links TRBV7-2 to TRBJ2-7; D call uncertain. CDR1 and CDR2 (germline): SGHTA, FQGNSA. This CDR3 contains 13 residues. Deletions cut 2 bases from V and 1 base from J, with 6 bases between. The CDR3 protein is CASSLRWSYEQYF. In DNA form, the CDR3 reads TGTGCCAGCAGCTTAAGGTGGTCCTACGAGCAGTACTTC.

The V call is TRBV6-5, the J call TRBJ2-7; 10 positions agree with TRBD1. This CDR3 is built from 15 residues. Germline trimming cut 1 base from V and 7 bases from J; bases unmatched to any gene: 7. Germline CDR1 MNHEY, CDR2 SVGAGI. CDR3 loop: CASSYWGQGLREQYF. DNA of the CDR3: TGTGCCAGCAGTTACTGGGGACAGGGGTTACGTGAGCAGTACTTC.

The J gene is TRBJ1-5, the V gene TRBV18; D is uncertain. V lost 6 bases, J lost 3 bases, and 6 bases lay in between. The CDR3 spans 12 residues. Germline V gives CDR1 KGHSH, CDR2 LQKENI. The CDR3 loop reads CASSLTNQPQHF. In DNA, the CDR3 is TGTGCCAGCTCGCTTACCAATCAGCCCCAGCATTTT.

The V and J genes are TRBV28 and TRBJ2-2; 9 nucleotides agree with TRBD2. The junction had 15 bases not matched to a gene; V was cut back by 3 bases and J by 1 base. The CDR3 is 20 residues long. The germline CDR1 and CDR2 sequences are MDHEN and SYDVKM. As DNA, the CDR3 is TGTGCCAGCAGTTTTTGGTTCGGCGGGAGGGCCGCTTTGAACACCGGGGAGCTGTTTTTT. Protein: CASSFWFGGRAALNTGELFF.

This clone has only one observation. The chain is built from TRBV15 and TRBJ1-4; D is possibly TRBD1 (5 bases). V was clipped by 1 base and J by 3 bases, with 24 bases between them. The CDR3 has 20 amino acids. The germline V gene has CDR1 LNHNV and CDR2 YYDKDF (reference sequence). The CDR3 loop reads CATSRVIGSGKFGSNEKLFF. The DNA of the CDR3 is TGTGCCACCAGCAGAGTTATTGGGTCAGGGAAGTTCGGGTCTAATGAAAAACTGTTTTTT.

This chain uses TRBV5-5 with TRBJ2-7; the match to TRBD1 covers 9 bases. CDR3 size: 15 residues. V gave up 0 bases and J gave up 2 bases; unmatched junction bases: 3. Germline V gives CDR1 SGHKS, CDR2 YYEKEE (reference sequence). The CDR3, as DNA: TGTGCCAGCAGCTTGGACCGGGACAGGGCCTACGAGCAGTACTTC. Translation: CASSLDRDRAYEQYF.